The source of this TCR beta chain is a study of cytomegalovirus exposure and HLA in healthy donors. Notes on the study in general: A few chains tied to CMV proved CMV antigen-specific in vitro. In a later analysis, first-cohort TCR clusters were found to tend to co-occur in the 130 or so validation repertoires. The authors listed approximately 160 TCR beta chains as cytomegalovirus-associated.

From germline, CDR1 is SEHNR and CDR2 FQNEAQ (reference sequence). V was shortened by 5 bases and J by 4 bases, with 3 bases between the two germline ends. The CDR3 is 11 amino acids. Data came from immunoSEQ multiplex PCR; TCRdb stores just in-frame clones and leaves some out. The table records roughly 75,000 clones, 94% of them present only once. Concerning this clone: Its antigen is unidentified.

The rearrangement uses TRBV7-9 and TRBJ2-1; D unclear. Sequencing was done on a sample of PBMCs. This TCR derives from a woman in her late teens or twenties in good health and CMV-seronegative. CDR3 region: CASSAYNEQFF. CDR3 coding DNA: TGTGCCAGCAGCGCGTACAATGAGCAGTTCTTC.